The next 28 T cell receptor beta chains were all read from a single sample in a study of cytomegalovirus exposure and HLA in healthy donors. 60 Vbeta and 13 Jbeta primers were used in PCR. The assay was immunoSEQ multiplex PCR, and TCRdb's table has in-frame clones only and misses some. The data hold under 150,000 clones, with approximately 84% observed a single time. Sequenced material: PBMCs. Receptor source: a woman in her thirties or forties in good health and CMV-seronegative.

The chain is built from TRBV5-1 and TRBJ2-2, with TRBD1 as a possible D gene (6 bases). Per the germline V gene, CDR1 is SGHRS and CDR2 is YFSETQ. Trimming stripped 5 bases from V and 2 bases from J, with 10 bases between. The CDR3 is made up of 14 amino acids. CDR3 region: CASRRTVNTGELFF. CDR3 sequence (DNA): TGCGCCAGCAGAAGGACAGTTAACACCGGGGAGCTGTTTTTT.

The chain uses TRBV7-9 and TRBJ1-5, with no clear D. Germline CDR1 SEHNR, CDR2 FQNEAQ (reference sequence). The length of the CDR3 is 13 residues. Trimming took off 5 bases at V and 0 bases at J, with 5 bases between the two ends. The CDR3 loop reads CASSRYSNQPQHF. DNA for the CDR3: TGTGCCAGCAGCCGGTATAGCAATCAGCCCCAGCATTTT. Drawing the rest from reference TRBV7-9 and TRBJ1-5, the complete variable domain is DTGVSQNPRHKITKRGQNVTFRCDPISEHNRLYWYRQTLGQGPEFLTYFQNEAQLEKSRLLSDRFSAERPKGSFSTLEIQRTEQGDSAMYLCASSRYSNQPQHFGDGTRLSIL.

The CDR3 spells CASSPLGGQETQYF. The DNA for the CDR3 is TGTGCCAGCTCACCTTTAGGGGGACAAGAGACCCAGTACTTC. The chain couples TRBV18 to TRBJ2-5, with a possible D match to TRBD1 (6 bases). V was shortened by 3 bases and J by 2 bases, with 10 bases between the two germline ends. The CDR3 consists of 14 residues. CDR1 and CDR2 from the germline V gene are KGHSH and LQKENI.

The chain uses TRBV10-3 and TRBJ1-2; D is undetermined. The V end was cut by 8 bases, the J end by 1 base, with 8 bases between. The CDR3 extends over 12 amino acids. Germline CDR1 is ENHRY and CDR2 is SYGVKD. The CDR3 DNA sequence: TGTGCCATCGGCGCGGGTAACTATGGCTACACCTTC. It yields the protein CAIGAGNYGYTF.

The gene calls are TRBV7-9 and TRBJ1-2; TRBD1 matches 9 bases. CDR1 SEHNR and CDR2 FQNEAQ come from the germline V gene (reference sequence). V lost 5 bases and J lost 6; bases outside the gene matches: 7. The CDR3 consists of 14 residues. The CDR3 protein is CASSQGQGINGYTF. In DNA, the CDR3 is TGTGCCAGCAGCCAGGGACAGGGCATTAATGGCTACACCTTC.

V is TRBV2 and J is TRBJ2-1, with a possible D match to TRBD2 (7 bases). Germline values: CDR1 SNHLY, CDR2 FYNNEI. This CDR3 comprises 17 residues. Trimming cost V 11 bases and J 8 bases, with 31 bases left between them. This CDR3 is CAGGRGFRGALRDEQFF. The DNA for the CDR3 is TGTGCCGGCGGCCGCGGGTTCCGGGGGGCCTTGCGGGATGAGCAGTTCTTC.

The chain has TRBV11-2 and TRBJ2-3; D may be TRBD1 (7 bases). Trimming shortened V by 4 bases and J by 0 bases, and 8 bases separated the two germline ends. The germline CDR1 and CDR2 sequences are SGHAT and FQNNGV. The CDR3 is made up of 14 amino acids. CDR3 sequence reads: CASSSGGSTDTQYF. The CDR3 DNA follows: TGTGCCAGCAGCTCAGGGGGGAGCACAGATACGCAGTATTTT.

The CDR3 sequence: CAWSVQGWDGYTF. CDR3 nucleotides: TGTGCCTGGAGTGTCCAGGGTTGGGATGGCTACACCTTC. The rearrangement links TRBV30 to TRBJ1-2, with D possibly TRBD1 on 5 matching bases. This CDR3 is built from 13 residues. V was shortened by 0 bases and J by 6 bases, with 11 bases between the two germline ends. CDR1 is GTSNPN, CDR2 SVGIG, per germline (reference sequence). Full variable domain (remainder filled in from reference TRBV30 and TRBJ1-2): SQTIHQWPATLVQPVGSPLSLECTVEGTSNPNLYWYRQAAGRGLQLLFYSVGIGQISSEVPQNLSASRPQDRQFILSSKKLLLSDSGFYLCAWSVQGWDGYTFGSGTRLTVV.

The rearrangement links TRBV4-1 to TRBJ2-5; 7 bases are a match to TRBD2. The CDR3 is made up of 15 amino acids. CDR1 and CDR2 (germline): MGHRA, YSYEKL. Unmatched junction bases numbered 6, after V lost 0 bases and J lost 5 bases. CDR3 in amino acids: CASSQDQIGGETQYF. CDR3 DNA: TGCGCCAGCAGCCAAGATCAGATCGGGGGGGAGACCCAGTACTTC.

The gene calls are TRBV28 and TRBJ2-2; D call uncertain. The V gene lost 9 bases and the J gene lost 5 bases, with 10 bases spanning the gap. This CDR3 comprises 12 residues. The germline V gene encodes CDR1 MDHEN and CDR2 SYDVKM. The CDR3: CARTQWTGELFF. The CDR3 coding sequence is TGTGCCAGAACGCAGTGGACCGGGGAGCTGTTTTTT.

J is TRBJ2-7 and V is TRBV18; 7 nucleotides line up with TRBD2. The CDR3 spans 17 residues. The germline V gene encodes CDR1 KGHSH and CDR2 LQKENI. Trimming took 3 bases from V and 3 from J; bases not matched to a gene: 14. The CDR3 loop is CASSPRDLEAGIYEQYF. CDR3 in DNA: TGTGCCAGCTCACCCAGGGACCTCGAAGCGGGAATCTACGAGCAGTACTTC.

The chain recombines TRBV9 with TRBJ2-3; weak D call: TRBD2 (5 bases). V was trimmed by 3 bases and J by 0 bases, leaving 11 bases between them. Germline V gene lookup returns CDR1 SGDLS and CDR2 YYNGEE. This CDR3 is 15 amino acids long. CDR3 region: CASSASRSSTDTQYF. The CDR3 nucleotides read TGTGCCAGCAGCGCTAGCAGGTCTAGCACAGATACGCAGTATTTT.

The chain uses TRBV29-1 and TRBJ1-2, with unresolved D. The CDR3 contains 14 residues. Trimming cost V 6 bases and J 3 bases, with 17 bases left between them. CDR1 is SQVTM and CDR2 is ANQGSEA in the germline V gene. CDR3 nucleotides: TGCAGCGTGGCACAGCTGGCGGGTGACTATGGCTACACCTTC. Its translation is CSVAQLAGDYGYTF.

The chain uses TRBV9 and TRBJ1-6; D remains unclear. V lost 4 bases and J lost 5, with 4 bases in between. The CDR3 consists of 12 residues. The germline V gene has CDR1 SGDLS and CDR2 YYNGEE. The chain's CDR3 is CASSLNNSPLHF. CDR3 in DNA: TGTGCCAGCAGCCTTAATAATTCACCCCTCCACTTT.

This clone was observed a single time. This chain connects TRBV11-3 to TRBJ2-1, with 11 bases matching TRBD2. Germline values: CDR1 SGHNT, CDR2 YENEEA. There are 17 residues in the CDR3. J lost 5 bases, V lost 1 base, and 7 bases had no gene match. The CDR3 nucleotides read TGTGCCAGCAGCTTAGGGGTCGGTAGCGGGGGGGACAATGAGCAGTTCTTC. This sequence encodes CASSLGVGSGGDNEQFF.

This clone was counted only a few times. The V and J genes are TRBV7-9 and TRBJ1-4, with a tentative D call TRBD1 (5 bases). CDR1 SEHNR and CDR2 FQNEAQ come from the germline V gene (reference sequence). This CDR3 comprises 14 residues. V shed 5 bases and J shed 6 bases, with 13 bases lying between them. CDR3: CASSPVGGDEKLFF. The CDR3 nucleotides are TGTGCCAGCAGCCCAGTGGGGGGGGATGAAAAACTGTTTTTT.

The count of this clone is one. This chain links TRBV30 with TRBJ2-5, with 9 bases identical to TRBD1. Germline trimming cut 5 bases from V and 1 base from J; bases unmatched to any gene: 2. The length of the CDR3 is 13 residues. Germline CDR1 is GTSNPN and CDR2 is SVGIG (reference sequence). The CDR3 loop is CAWDRGSQETQYF. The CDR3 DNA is TGTGCCTGGGACAGGGGGTCCCAAGAGACCCAGTACTTC.

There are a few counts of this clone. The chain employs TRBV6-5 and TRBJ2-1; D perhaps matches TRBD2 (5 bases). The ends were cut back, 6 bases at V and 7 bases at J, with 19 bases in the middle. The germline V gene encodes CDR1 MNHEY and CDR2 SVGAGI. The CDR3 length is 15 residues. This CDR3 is CASRPPGRPGNEQFF. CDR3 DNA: TGTGCCAGCAGGCCTCCCGGGCGCCCGGGGAATGAGCAGTTCTTC.

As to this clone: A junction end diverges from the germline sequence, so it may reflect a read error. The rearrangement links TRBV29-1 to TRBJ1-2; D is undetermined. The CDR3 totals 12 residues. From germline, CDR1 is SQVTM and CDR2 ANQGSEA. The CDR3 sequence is CSVERGLGSPSF. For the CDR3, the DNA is TGCAGCGTCGAGCGCGGGCTGGGGAGTCCGTCCTTC.

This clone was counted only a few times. The CDR3 DNA follows: TGTGCCAGCAGCTTGCACAGGGGGCTGTATATCCATCCAGAGACCCAGTACTTC. The encoded protein is CASSLHRGLYIHPETQYF. This sequence joins TRBV7-9 and TRBJ2-5; 9 positions match TRBD1. Germline V gene sequence: CDR1 SEHNR, CDR2 FQNEAQ (reference sequence). The junction had 15 bases not matched to a gene; V was cut back by 3 bases and J by 4 bases. This CDR3 has 18 residues.

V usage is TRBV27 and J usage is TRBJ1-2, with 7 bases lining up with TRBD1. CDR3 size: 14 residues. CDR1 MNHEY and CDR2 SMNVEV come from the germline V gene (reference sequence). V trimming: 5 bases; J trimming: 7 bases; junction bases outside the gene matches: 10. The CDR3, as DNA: TGTGCCAGCAGTCCACAACAGGGGCCAGGTGGCTACACCTTC. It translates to CASSPQQGPGGYTF.

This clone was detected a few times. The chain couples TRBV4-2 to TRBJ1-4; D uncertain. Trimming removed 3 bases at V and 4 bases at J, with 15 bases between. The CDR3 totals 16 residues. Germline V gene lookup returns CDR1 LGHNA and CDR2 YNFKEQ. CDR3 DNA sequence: TGTGCCAGCAGCCATCCGACCGGGGATATTAATGAAAAACTGTTTTTT. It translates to CASSHPTGDINEKLFF.

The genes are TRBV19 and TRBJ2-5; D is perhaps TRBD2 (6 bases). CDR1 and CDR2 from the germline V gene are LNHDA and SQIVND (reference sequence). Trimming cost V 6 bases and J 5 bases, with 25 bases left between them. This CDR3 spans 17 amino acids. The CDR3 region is CASRDSGEPKGRETQYF. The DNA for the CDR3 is TGTGCCAGTAGAGATTCGGGGGAGCCTAAGGGGCGGGAGACCCAGTACTTC.

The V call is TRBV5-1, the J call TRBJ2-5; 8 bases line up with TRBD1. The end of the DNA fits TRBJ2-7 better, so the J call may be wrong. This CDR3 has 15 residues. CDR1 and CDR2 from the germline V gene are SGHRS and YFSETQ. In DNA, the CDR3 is TGCGCCAGCAGCTCCGACAGGGGCGCCTCCTACGAGCAGTACTTC. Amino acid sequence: CASSSDRGASYEQYF.

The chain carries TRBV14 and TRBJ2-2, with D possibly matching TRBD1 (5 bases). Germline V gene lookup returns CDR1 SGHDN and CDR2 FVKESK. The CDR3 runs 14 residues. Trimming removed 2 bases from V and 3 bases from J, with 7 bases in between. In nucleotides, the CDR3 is TGTGCCAGCAGCCAACTAGGGGACACCGGGGAGCTGTTTTTT. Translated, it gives CASSQLGDTGELFF.

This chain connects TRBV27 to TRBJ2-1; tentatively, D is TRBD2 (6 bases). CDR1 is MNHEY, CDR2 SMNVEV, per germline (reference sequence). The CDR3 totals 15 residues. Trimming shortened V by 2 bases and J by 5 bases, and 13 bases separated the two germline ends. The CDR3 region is CASSLRRVENNEQFF. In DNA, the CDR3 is TGTGCCAGCAGTTTACGGAGGGTGGAAAACAATGAGCAGTTCTTC.

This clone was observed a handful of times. CDR3 in amino acids: CSSRSSAGSETQYF. CDR3 bases: TGCAGCTCAAGAAGCTCGGCAGGGTCAGAGACCCAGTACTTC. The chain employs TRBV29-1 and TRBJ2-5, with D possibly TRBD1 on 5 matching bases. The V and J ends lost 8 bases and 4 bases respectively, with 20 bases between them. The CDR3 runs to 14 residues. Germline V lookup: CDR1 SQVTM, CDR2 ANQGSEA.

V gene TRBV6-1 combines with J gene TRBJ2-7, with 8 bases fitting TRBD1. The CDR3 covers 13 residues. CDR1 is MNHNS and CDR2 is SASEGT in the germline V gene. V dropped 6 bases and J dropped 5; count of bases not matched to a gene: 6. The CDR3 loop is CASRPTGVHEQYF. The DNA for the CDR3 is TGTGCCAGCAGGCCGACAGGGGTACACGAGCAGTACTTC.